Listed here is a single TCR beta chain. Regions amplified from RNA transcripts were the TCR beta CDR3 regions. During a first-round RT-PCR of the TCR CDR3, the HTBI primer set was used. TCRdb ran MiXCR on the multiplex PCR reads and lists one entry per CDR3 protein. The sample includes roughly 570,000 distinct CDR3 sequences, about 15% seen only once; the top ten take around 7.3%. This sample was included in a study of T cells in Graves' hyperthyroidism and ophthalmopathy. The definition of stable Graves' hyperthyroidism was no ophthalmopathy progression within 18 months. The study based diagnoses on clinical symptoms, serum thyroxine and TRAb, thyroid ultrasound and orbital computed tomography. This CDR3 is built from 13 residues. V lost 4 bases and J 9 bases, leaving 12 bases between the germline ends. Germline V gene sequence: CDR1 MGHRA, CDR2 YSYEKL.

Sequencing used blood. This sequence joins TRBV4-1 and TRBJ2-2; D ambiguous. The receptor was isolated from a young woman with Graves' hyperthyroidism. The CDR3 region is CASSLNFGWELFF. CDR3 DNA: TGCGCCAGCAGCCTCAACTTTGGCTGGGAGCTGTTTTTT.